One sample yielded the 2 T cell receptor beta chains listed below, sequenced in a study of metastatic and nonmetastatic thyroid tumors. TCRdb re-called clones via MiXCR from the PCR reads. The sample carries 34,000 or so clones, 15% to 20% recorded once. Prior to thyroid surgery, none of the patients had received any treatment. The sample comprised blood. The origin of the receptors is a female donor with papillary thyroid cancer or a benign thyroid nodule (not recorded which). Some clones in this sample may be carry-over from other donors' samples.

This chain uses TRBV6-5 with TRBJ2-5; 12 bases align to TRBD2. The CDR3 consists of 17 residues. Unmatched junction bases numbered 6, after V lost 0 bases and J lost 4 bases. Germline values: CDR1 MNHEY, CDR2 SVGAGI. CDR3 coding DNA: TGTGCCAGCAGTTACTCGACTAGCGGGGGAGGTATAGAGACCCAGTACTTC. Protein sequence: CASSYSTSGGGIETQYF.

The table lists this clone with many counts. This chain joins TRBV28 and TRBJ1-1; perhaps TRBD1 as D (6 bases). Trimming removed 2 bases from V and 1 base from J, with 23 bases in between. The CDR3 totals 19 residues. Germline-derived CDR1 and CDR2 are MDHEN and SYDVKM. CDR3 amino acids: CASSLLFGPGAQRNTEAFF. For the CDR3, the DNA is TGTGCCAGCAGTTTACTCTTTGGCCCGGGGGCGCAAAGGAACACTGAAGCTTTCTTT.